Shown below are 19 T cell receptor beta chains from a single sample sequenced in a study of blood T cell repertoires in COVID-19. Measured with immunoSEQ multiplex PCR; TCRdb has only the in-frame clones, and not every one. The data contain tens of thousands of clones, about 90% of them singletons. What was sequenced was peripheral blood. Receptor source: a man between 18 and 29 years old with COVID-19, enrolled during active disease.

CDR3 region: CASSTILRGPQHF. In DNA form, the CDR3 reads TGTGCCAGCAGTACTATTCTCCGGGGACCCCAGCATTTT. The genes are TRBV2 and TRBJ1-5; the D is unclear. CDR1 is SNHLY, CDR2 FYNNEI, per germline. V dropped 5 bases and J dropped 10 bases, with 15 bases sitting between them. CDR3 length equals 13 residues. Supplemented by reference TRBV2 and TRBJ1-5, the full variable domain reads EPEVTQTPSHQVTQMGQEVILRCVPISNHLYFYWYRQILGQKVEFLVSFYNNEISEKSEIFDDQFSVERPDGSNFTLKIRSTKLEDSAMYFCASSTILRGPQHFGDGTRLSIL.

J is TRBJ2-1 and V is TRBV10-3; 9 bases fit TRBD1. The junction had 7 bases not matched to a gene; V was cut back by 5 bases and J by 2 bases. The CDR3 is 16 amino acids. Germline lookup yields CDR1 ENHRY and CDR2 SYGVKD. The CDR3 region is CAISNPGQGPYNEQFF. The DNA of the CDR3 is TGTGCCATCAGTAACCCGGGACAGGGCCCCTACAATGAGCAGTTCTTC.

The V call is TRBV29-1, the J call TRBJ2-6, with TRBD1 identical over 9 bases. The ends lost 6 bases at V and 0 bases at J; junction bases unmatched: 3. The CDR3 spans 15 residues. Germline CDR1 SQVTM, CDR2 ANQGSEA. The CDR3 reads CSVGQGYSGANVLTF. For the CDR3, the DNA is TGCAGCGTAGGACAGGGGTACTCTGGGGCCAACGTCCTGACTTTC.

The chain has TRBV5-1 and TRBJ1-1, with 8 bases that match TRBD1. V lost 2 bases and J lost 4; bases outside the gene matches: 7. The CDR3 totals 15 residues. From germline, CDR1 is SGHRS and CDR2 YFSETQ. CDR3 sequence: CASSFNGQGGTEAFF. CDR3 sequence (DNA): TGCGCCAGCAGCTTCAACGGACAGGGAGGCACTGAAGCTTTCTTT.

The chain has TRBV4-3 and TRBJ2-7, with D perhaps TRBD1 (5 bases). Germline CDR1 reads LGHNA; CDR2 reads YSLEER. The CDR3 covers 15 residues. The V gene lost 4 bases and the J gene lost 0 bases, with 13 bases spanning the gap. CDR3: CASSRATEYSYEQYF. The CDR3, as DNA: TGCGCCAGCAGCCGAGCGACAGAATACTCCTACGAGCAGTACTTC.

This sequence joins TRBV10-1 and TRBJ2-7; D remains ambiguous. Germline lookup yields CDR1 WNHNN and CDR2 SYGVQD (reference sequence). The CDR3 totals 14 residues. V was cut by 0 bases and J by 4 bases, with 10 bases left in between. Here the CDR3 DNA reads TGCGCCAGCAGTGAGTCCGGCAGACTTTACGAGCAGTACTTC. It is translated as CASSESGRLYEQYF.

This chain connects TRBV7-2 to TRBJ1-4; 8 nucleotides align to TRBD1. The V gene end was trimmed by 5 bases and the J gene end by 8 bases; junction bases not matched to a gene: 16. The germline gives CDR1 SGHTA, CDR2 FQGNSA. The CDR3 runs 17 residues. CDR3 sequence reads: CASSRTGIYDVGEKLFF. CDR3 nucleotide sequence: TGTGCCAGCAGCCGGACAGGGATATACGACGTTGGGGAAAAACTGTTTTTT. Full variable domain (rest looked up from reference TRBV7-2 and TRBJ1-4): GAGVSQSPSNKVTEKGKDVELRCDPISGHTALYWYRQSLGQGLEFLIYFQGNSAPDKSGLPSDRFSAERTGGSVSTLTIQRTQQEDSAVYLCASSRTGIYDVGEKLFFGSGTQLSVL.

The J gene is TRBJ2-3, the V gene TRBV24-1; tentative D call: TRBD1 (5 bases). The CDR3 covers 15 residues. The ends were cut back, 2 bases at V and 4 bases at J, with 12 bases in the middle. Germline V CDR1 and CDR2: KGHDR, SFDVKD. CDR3 loop: CATSDSGKMADTQYF. CDR3 nucleotides: TGTGCCACCAGTGATTCAGGGAAGATGGCAGATACGCAGTATTTT.

The chain employs TRBV4-2 and TRBJ2-1; D is uncertain. The CDR3 extends over 14 amino acids. The germline V gene has CDR1 LGHNA and CDR2 YNFKEQ. Trimming cost V 0 bases and J 5 bases, with 8 bases left between them. The CDR3: CASSQDSLHNEQFF. Here the CDR3 DNA reads TGTGCCAGCAGCCAAGATAGCCTCCACAATGAGCAGTTCTTC.

CDR3 DNA: TGTGCCAGCAGCCCACATAGCGGGAGTGCGGAGACCCAGTACTTC. Translated, it gives CASSPHSGSAETQYF. The V gene is TRBV5-4, the J gene TRBJ2-5, with TRBD2 matching over 9 bases. Germline-derived CDR1 and CDR2 are SGHNT and YYREEE (reference sequence). The CDR3 is 15 amino acids. The V and J ends lost 4 bases and 5 bases, in that order; junction bases with no gene match: 9.

This chain joins TRBV7-2 and TRBJ2-5; 12 positions agree with TRBD1. The CDR3 is 16 amino acids. Germline values: CDR1 SGHTA, CDR2 FQGNSA. Unmatched junction bases numbered 3, after V lost 0 bases and J lost 4 bases. CDR3 amino acids: CASSLAGTGGRETQYF. In DNA, the CDR3 is TGTGCCAGCAGCTTAGCCGGGACAGGGGGCCGAGAGACCCAGTACTTC.

The chain combines TRBV5-1 with TRBJ2-7; possible D gene TRBD1, 6 bases. Trimming took 0 bases from V and 4 from J, leaving 14 bases between them. The V gene's germline CDR1 is SGHRS and CDR2 YFSETQ. This CDR3 spans 15 amino acids. The CDR3 region has the DNA TGCGCCAGCAGCTTGGGGGGGCAAGTGGGTTACGAGCAGTACTTC. Translating gives CASSLGGQVGYEQYF.

The chain is built from TRBV24-1 and TRBJ2-5; D unresolved. V was shortened by 10 bases and J by 2 bases, with 13 bases between the two germline ends. This CDR3 has 13 residues. The germline CDR1 and CDR2 sequences are KGHDR and SFDVKD. This CDR3 is CATRAPGQETQYF. The DNA of the CDR3 is TGTGCCACACGAGCCCCAGGTCAAGAGACCCAGTACTTC.

The chain employs TRBV29-1 and TRBJ1-1, with 9 bases matching TRBD1. The CDR3 is 12 amino acids. Germline assignment: CDR1 SQVTM and CDR2 ANQGSEA. V gave up 3 bases and J gave up 10 bases; unmatched junction bases: 6. CDR3 region: CSVDERTGAAFF. In nucleotides, the CDR3 is TGCAGCGTTGACGAAAGGACAGGGGCAGCTTTCTTT. The variable domain in full, with the rest retrieved from reference TRBV29-1 and TRBJ1-1, is SAVISQKPSRDICQRGTSLTIQCQVDSQVTMMFWYRQQPGQSLTLIATANQGSEATYESGFVIDKFPISRPNLTFSTLTVSNMSPEDSSIYLCSVDERTGAAFFGQGTRLTVV.

This sequence joins TRBV9 and TRBJ2-6; D might be TRBD2 (6 bases). The germline CDR1 and CDR2 sequences are SGDLS and YYNGEE. This CDR3 is built from 22 residues. The ends were cut back, 3 bases at V and 2 bases at J, with 30 bases in the middle. This chain's CDR3 is CASSAVGSTRDSLSAGANVLTF. CDR3 DNA: TGTGCCAGCAGCGCCGTAGGGTCCACTCGGGACTCCTTGAGCGCTGGGGCCAACGTCCTGACTTTC.

CDR3 nucleotide sequence: TGCGCCAGCAGCTTGGCCGCGGGAGAAGCTTTCTTT. Protein product: CASSLAAGEAFF. This rearrangement joins TRBV5-1 to TRBJ1-1; D unresolved. The CDR3 length is 12 residues. V dropped 0 bases and J dropped 8 bases, with 8 bases sitting between them. Germline loops: CDR1 SGHRS, CDR2 YFSETQ. Full variable domain (remainder filled in from reference TRBV5-1 and TRBJ1-1): KAGVTQTPRYLIKTRGQQVTLSCSPISGHRSVSWYQQTPGQGLQFLFEYFSETQRNKGNFPGRFSGRQFSNSRSEMNVSTLELGDSALYLCASSLAAGEAFFGQGTRLTVV.

The chain is built from TRBV28 and TRBJ2-7; 9 nucleotides line up with TRBD1. The trim removed 2 bases at V and 4 bases at J, leaving 30 bases unmatched. The CDR3 contains 23 residues. Germline CDR1 and CDR2: MDHEN and SYDVKM. DNA for the CDR3: TGTGCCAGCAGTTTACCCCGGGCCACAGCTGTAACATTGTGGGGACAGGGTTGGTACGAGCAGTACTTC. Protein sequence: CASSLPRATAVTLWGQGWYEQYF. Based on the CDR3 plus reference TRBV28 and TRBJ2-7, the full variable domain is DVKVTQSSRYLVKRTGEKVFLECVQDMDHENMFWYRQDPGLGLRLIYFSYDVKMKEKGDIPEGYSVSREKKERFSLILESASTNQTSMYLCASSLPRATAVTLWGQGWYEQYFGPGTRLTVT.

For the CDR3, the DNA is TGTGCCAGCACCCGAACAGGGGGCGATGAGCAGTTCTTC. Its protein is CASTRTGGDEQFF. The rearrangement links TRBV7-9 to TRBJ2-1; 9 bases line up with TRBD1. Germline V gene sequence: CDR1 SEHNR, CDR2 FQNEAQ (reference sequence). Trimming removed 7 bases from V and 8 bases from J; junction bases left unmatched: 6. The CDR3 spans 13 residues. The full variable domain, completed using reference TRBV7-9 and TRBJ2-1, is DTGVSQNPRHKITKRGQNVTFRCDPISEHNRLYWYRQTLGQGPEFLTYFQNEAQLEKSRLLSDRFSAERPKGSFSTLEIQRTEQGDSAMYLCASTRTGGDEQFFGPGTRLTVL.

J is TRBJ2-1 and V is TRBV7-2, with TRBD2 matching 12 bases. CDR1 is SGHTA, CDR2 FQGNSA, per germline. This CDR3 region has 16 residues. The trim removed 5 bases at V and 3 bases at J, leaving 5 bases unmatched. The CDR3, as DNA: TGTGCCAGCAGCCCCGGACTAGCGGGAATCTACAATGAGCAGTTCTTC. Translating gives CASSPGLAGIYNEQFF.